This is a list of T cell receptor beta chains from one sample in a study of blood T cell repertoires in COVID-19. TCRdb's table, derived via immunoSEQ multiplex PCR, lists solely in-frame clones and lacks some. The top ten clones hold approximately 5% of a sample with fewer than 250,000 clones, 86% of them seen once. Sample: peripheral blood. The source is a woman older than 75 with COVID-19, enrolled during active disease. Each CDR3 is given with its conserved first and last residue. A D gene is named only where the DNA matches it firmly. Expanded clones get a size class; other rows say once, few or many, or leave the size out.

CDR3nt: TGTGCCAGCAGTGAGACGGGCAGGGGTAGTTATGGCTACACCTTC
CDR3aa: CASSETGRGSYGYTF
d_gene: .
len: 15
v_gene: TRBV6-1
j_gene: TRBJ1-2
abundance: .

CDR3nt: TGTGCCAGCAGCAGTGGACTAGGGAGGTCCTCACCCCTCCACTTT
CDR3aa: CASSSGLGRSSPLHF
d_gene: .
len: 15
v_gene: TRBV2
j_gene: TRBJ1-6
abundance: .

CDR3nt: TGTGCCAGTAGTAAGCAGGGGGCGAACACGAGAAACACCATATATTTT
CDR3aa: CASSKQGANTRNTIYF
d_gene: TRBD1
len: 16
v_gene: TRBV19
j_gene: TRBJ1-3
abundance: once

CDR3nt: TGTGCCAGCAGCGTGACAGGTAGCTCCTACGAGCAGTACTTC
CDR3aa: CASSVTGSSYEQYF
d_gene: .
len: 14
v_gene: TRBV9
j_gene: TRBJ2-7
abundance: .

CDR3nt: TGTGCCAGTAGTATCGGGACAGGCAATGGCTACACCTTC
CDR3aa: CASSIGTGNGYTF
d_gene: TRBD1
len: 13
v_gene: TRBV19
j_gene: TRBJ1-2
abundance: .

CDR3nt: TGTGCCAGCTCACCAATCTCTAGCGGGGGCCCATACCATCAGTATTTT
CDR3aa: CASSPISSGGPYHQYF
d_gene: TRBD2
len: 16
v_gene: TRBV18
j_gene: TRBJ2-3
abundance: .

CDR3nt: TGTGCCACCAGTGCCCGGGTAGGCTCCAAAGAGACCCAGTACTTC
CDR3aa: CATSARVGSKETQYF
d_gene: .
len: 15
v_gene: TRBV24-1
j_gene: TRBJ2-5
abundance: .

CDR3nt: TGTGCCACCAGCAGACTCAGTCTAGGAGCCGTGAACGAGCAGTACTTC
CDR3aa: CATSRLSLGAVNEQYF
d_gene: .
len: 16
v_gene: TRBV15
j_gene: TRBJ2-7
abundance: .

CDR3nt: TGTGCCAGCAGTTTAGGTCCAAGCGGCCAGCCCCAGCATTTT
CDR3aa: CASSLGPSGQPQHF
d_gene: .
len: 14
v_gene: TRBV27
j_gene: TRBJ1-5
abundance: once

CDR3nt: TGTGCCTCATATGCCGGGTTTTACAATGAGCAGTTCTTC
CDR3aa: CASYAGFYNEQFF
d_gene: .
len: 13
v_gene: TRBV6-5
j_gene: TRBJ2-1
abundance: once

CDR3nt: TGCGCCAGCAGCTTTAGCGGGGCTAACACAGATACGCAGTATTTT
CDR3aa: CASSFSGANTDTQYF
d_gene: TRBD2
len: 15
v_gene: TRBV5-1
j_gene: TRBJ2-3
abundance: .

CDR3nt: TGTGCCAGCAGTGCGGCCGGGACAGACTTCAACTATGGCTACACCTTC
CDR3aa: CASSAAGTDFNYGYTF
d_gene: TRBD1
len: 16
v_gene: TRBV6-2/TRBV6-3
j_gene: TRBJ1-2
abundance: .

CDR3nt: TGTGCCAGCAGCCCGGACCCGACAGGGACCTCCTATGGCTACACCTTC
CDR3aa: CASSPDPTGTSYGYTF
d_gene: TRBD1
len: 16
v_gene: TRBV5-6
j_gene: TRBJ1-2
abundance: once

CDR3nt: TGTGCCATCACTCCGGACTTGAGCTCTGGAAACACCATATATTTT
CDR3aa: CAITPDLSSGNTIYF
d_gene: .
len: 15
v_gene: TRBV10-3
j_gene: TRBJ1-3
abundance: .

CDR3nt: TGTGCCCTGGGACAAGCACGGGATACGCAGTATTTT
CDR3aa: CALGQARDTQYF
d_gene: .
len: 12
v_gene: TRBV30
j_gene: TRBJ2-3
abundance: .

CDR3nt: TGCAGTGCTAGTAAGGGGCCAGATGGCTACACCTTC
CDR3aa: CSASKGPDGYTF
d_gene: .
len: 12
v_gene: TRBV20-1
j_gene: TRBJ1-2
abundance: .

CDR3nt: TGTGCCAGCAGCACGGGGACAACCAATAATTCACCCCTCCACTTT
CDR3aa: CASSTGTTNNSPLHF
d_gene: .
len: 15
v_gene: TRBV5-5
j_gene: TRBJ1-6
abundance: once

CDR3nt: TGTGCCAGCAGTTACTCGGGACAGGGGGCGGGTGGCTACACCTTC
CDR3aa: CASSYSGQGAGGYTF
d_gene: TRBD1
len: 15
v_gene: TRBV6-5
j_gene: TRBJ1-2
abundance: .

CDR3nt: TGTGCCAGTAGTATACCCCCCAGGGAATATGGCTACACCTTC
CDR3aa: CASSIPPREYGYTF
d_gene: .
len: 14
v_gene: TRBV19
j_gene: TRBJ1-2
abundance: .

CDR3nt: TGTGCCAGCAGCTTGGGGCAGGGGAGTTCACCCCTCCACTTT
CDR3aa: CASSLGQGSSPLHF
d_gene: .
len: 14
v_gene: TRBV5-6
j_gene: TRBJ1-6
abundance: .

CDR3nt: TGTGCCACCAGCAGAGAGGGATCAGGACTAGCGGGGGGGCCGGATACGCAGTATTTT
CDR3aa: CATSREGSGLAGGPDTQYF
d_gene: TRBD2
len: 19
v_gene: TRBV15
j_gene: TRBJ2-3
abundance: .

CDR3nt: TGTGCCAGCAGTCCCCAGAGGGATGAGCAGTTCTTC
CDR3aa: CASSPQRDEQFF
d_gene: .
len: 12
v_gene: TRBV27
j_gene: TRBJ2-1
abundance: .

CDR3nt: TGTGCCAGCTCACCCGGGGGACAGGGTAGGAATGGGCAGTTCTTC
CDR3aa: CASSPGGQGRNGQFF
d_gene: TRBD1
len: 15
v_gene: TRBV18
j_gene: TRBJ2-1
abundance: .

CDR3nt: TGTGCCTGGAGTCTCCTGAAGAGCACTGAAGCTTTCTTT
CDR3aa: CAWSLLKSTEAFF
d_gene: .
len: 13
v_gene: TRBV30
j_gene: TRBJ1-1
abundance: .

CDR3nt: TGTGCCAGCTCACCACCGGATCGGGGGTACTTAGGCTACACCTTC
CDR3aa: CASSPPDRGYLGYTF
d_gene: .
len: 15
v_gene: TRBV18
j_gene: TRBJ1-2
abundance: .

CDR3nt: TGTGCCAGCAACGGACAGGGAGGGGGGTATGGCTACACCTTC
CDR3aa: CASNGQGGGYGYTF
d_gene: TRBD1
len: 14
v_gene: TRBV2
j_gene: TRBJ1-2
abundance: .

CDR3nt: TGTGCCAGCAGCCCGACTAGCGGGCTCCCTAGCACAGATACGCAGTATTTT
CDR3aa: CASSPTSGLPSTDTQYF
d_gene: TRBD2
len: 17
v_gene: TRBV2
j_gene: TRBJ2-3
abundance: .

CDR3nt: TGTGCCAGCAGCTTAATTCCCCGGAACACTGAAGCTTTCTTT
CDR3aa: CASSLIPRNTEAFF
d_gene: .
len: 14
v_gene: TRBV7-8
j_gene: TRBJ1-1
abundance: .

CDR3nt: TGTGCCAGCAGCCCTCGACTAGCGGGGGACAATGAGCAGTTCTTC
CDR3aa: CASSPRLAGDNEQFF
d_gene: TRBD2
len: 15
v_gene: TRBV7-2
j_gene: TRBJ2-1
abundance: .

CDR3nt: TGCAGTGCTAGTCCCGGACAGGGGGGTCCAGCGGATACGCAGTATTTT
CDR3aa: CSASPGQGGPADTQYF
d_gene: TRBD1
len: 16
v_gene: TRBV20-1
j_gene: TRBJ2-3
abundance: .

CDR3nt: TGTGCCAGCAGGGGAGCGGGGTCAGCGCCTGGCTACACCTTC
CDR3aa: CASRGAGSAPGYTF
d_gene: .
len: 14
v_gene: TRBV6-5
j_gene: TRBJ1-2
abundance: .

CDR3nt: TGTGCCAGCAGCTTAGCGGGGGGGCACAATGAGCAGTTCTTC
CDR3aa: CASSLAGGHNEQFF
d_gene: .
len: 14
v_gene: TRBV7-2
j_gene: TRBJ2-1
abundance: .

CDR3nt: TGTGCCAGCAGTTATTCGGGCAGGGGCTTAAGGTTTGGGGCCAACGTCCTGACTTTC
CDR3aa: CASSYSGRGLRFGANVLTF
d_gene: .
len: 19
v_gene: TRBV27
j_gene: TRBJ2-6
abundance: few

CDR3nt: TGTGCCAGCAACAGGGCTTATCAGCCCCAGCATTTT
CDR3aa: CASNRAYQPQHF
d_gene: .
len: 12
v_gene: TRBV28
j_gene: TRBJ1-5
abundance: .

CDR3nt: TGCGCCAGCAGCTTTCGAACTGGGGACATCTCCTACAATGAGCAGTTCTTC
CDR3aa: CASSFRTGDISYNEQFF
d_gene: .
len: 17
v_gene: TRBV5-1
j_gene: TRBJ2-1
abundance: .

CDR3nt: TGCGCCAGCAGTGAGGTTACAGGTAGTCTTTCAGATACGCAGTATTTT
CDR3aa: CASSEVTGSLSDTQYF
d_gene: .
len: 16
v_gene: TRBV10-1
j_gene: TRBJ2-3
abundance: .

CDR3nt: TGTGCCAGCAGCTTCGGTCAAGCTACCATGAACACTGAAGCTTTCTTT
CDR3aa: CASSFGQATMNTEAFF
d_gene: .
len: 16
v_gene: TRBV5-6
j_gene: TRBJ1-1
abundance: .

CDR3nt: TGTGCCAGCAGCTTCGGGACAGCTTCCTACAATGAGCAGTTCTTC
CDR3aa: CASSFGTASYNEQFF
d_gene: TRBD1
len: 15
v_gene: TRBV7-3
j_gene: TRBJ2-1
abundance: .

CDR3nt: TGTGCCAGTAGTGAAACCGGGACAGGCCCCGAAAAACTGTTTTTT
CDR3aa: CASSETGTGPEKLFF
d_gene: TRBD1
len: 15
v_gene: TRBV19
j_gene: TRBJ1-4
abundance: few

CDR3nt: TGTGCCAGCAGCCAAGTAGTGGGAGGCACCGGGGAGCTGTTTTTT
CDR3aa: CASSQVVGGTGELFF
d_gene: .
len: 15
v_gene: TRBV3-1/TRBV3-2
j_gene: TRBJ2-2
abundance: .

CDR3nt: TGTGCCAGCAGGGGGGGGTCCCCCCCTGAAAAACTGTTTTTT
CDR3aa: CASRGGSPPEKLFF
d_gene: .
len: 14
v_gene: TRBV28
j_gene: TRBJ1-4
abundance: once

CDR3nt: TGTGCCAGCAGCTTAGTGGTGGGAGTGGACACTGAAGCTTTCTTT
CDR3aa: CASSLVVGVDTEAFF
d_gene: .
len: 15
v_gene: TRBV7-8
j_gene: TRBJ1-1
abundance: .

CDR3nt: TGTGCCAGCAGCTTCTACTGGAACACCGGGGAGCTGTTTTTT
CDR3aa: CASSFYWNTGELFF
d_gene: .
len: 14
v_gene: TRBV5-4
j_gene: TRBJ2-2
abundance: .

CDR3nt: TGTGCCAGCAGCTTGACAATAGGTGAAGCTTTCTTT
CDR3aa: CASSLTIGEAFF
d_gene: .
len: 12
v_gene: TRBV7-2
j_gene: TRBJ1-1
abundance: .

CDR3nt: TGTGCCACCAGCAGAGAACCGAGGGGGCTGGAGACCCAGTACTTC
CDR3aa: CATSREPRGLETQYF
d_gene: TRBD1
len: 15
v_gene: TRBV15
j_gene: TRBJ2-5
abundance: .

CDR3nt: TGCGCCAGCAGAGGGGGGGGCCTCTCGAACACCGGGGAGCTGTTTTTT
CDR3aa: CASRGGGLSNTGELFF
d_gene: .
len: 16
v_gene: TRBV5-1
j_gene: TRBJ2-2
abundance: .

CDR3nt: TGTGCCAGCAGCCGGACTAGCGGGAGCTACAATGAGCAGTTCTTC
CDR3aa: CASSRTSGSYNEQFF
d_gene: TRBD2
len: 15
v_gene: TRBV7-9
j_gene: TRBJ2-1
abundance: .

CDR3nt: TGTGCCAGCAGCTTATCGGTCAGAGGGGGCACCGGGGAGCTGTTTTTT
CDR3aa: CASSLSVRGGTGELFF
d_gene: .
len: 16
v_gene: TRBV7-2
j_gene: TRBJ2-2
abundance: .

CDR3nt: TGCGCCAGCAGCTTGGGACTAGCGGGGGGGCCGAGCACAGATACGCAGTATTTT
CDR3aa: CASSLGLAGGPSTDTQYF
d_gene: TRBD2
len: 18
v_gene: TRBV5-1
j_gene: TRBJ2-3
abundance: .

CDR3nt: TGTGCCAGCAGCCCTGGTGGCGCGAGGGGGGGCTACACCTTC
CDR3aa: CASSPGGARGGYTF
d_gene: .
len: 14
v_gene: TRBV3-1/TRBV3-2
j_gene: TRBJ1-2
abundance: .

CDR3nt: TGTGCCAGCAGCTTGAGCTCTGGGGCCAACGTCCTGACTTTC
CDR3aa: CASSLSSGANVLTF
d_gene: .
len: 14
v_gene: TRBV7-9
j_gene: TRBJ2-6
abundance: .

CDR3nt: TGTGCCAGCAGCTTGTCCCGGGACAGGGCCTACGAGCAGTACTTC
CDR3aa: CASSLSRDRAYEQYF
d_gene: TRBD1
len: 15
v_gene: TRBV7-2
j_gene: TRBJ2-7
abundance: .

CDR3nt: TGTGCCAGTAGTATAGATTCAGGAGTCGGACAGGGCTCCACTGAAGCTTTCTTT
CDR3aa: CASSIDSGVGQGSTEAFF
d_gene: TRBD1
len: 18
v_gene: TRBV19
j_gene: TRBJ1-1
abundance: .

CDR3nt: TGTGCCAGCAGCCATTCAGGGGGACCCACTGAAGCTTTCTTT
CDR3aa: CASSHSGGPTEAFF
d_gene: TRBD1
len: 14
v_gene: TRBV11-2
j_gene: TRBJ1-1
abundance: .

CDR3nt: TGTGCCACCTCACGGGGGGGCCTCCGAAGTAACTATGGCTACACCTTC
CDR3aa: CATSRGGLRSNYGYTF
d_gene: .
len: 16
v_gene: TRBV5-6
j_gene: TRBJ1-2
abundance: few

CDR3nt: TGTGCCAGCAGTACCGGGACAGGGGTCTATGGCTACACCTTC
CDR3aa: CASSTGTGVYGYTF
d_gene: TRBD1
len: 14
v_gene: TRBV6-4
j_gene: TRBJ1-2
abundance: .

CDR3nt: TGCGCCAGCAGTCCTAGAGGGACAGGGGGTACAGATACGCAGTATTTT
CDR3aa: CASSPRGTGGTDTQYF
d_gene: TRBD1
len: 16
v_gene: TRBV10-1
j_gene: TRBJ2-3
abundance: .

CDR3nt: TGTGCCAGCAGCCTGGACAGGAGCTATGGCTACACCTTC
CDR3aa: CASSLDRSYGYTF
d_gene: TRBD1
len: 13
v_gene: TRBV14
j_gene: TRBJ1-2
abundance: .

CDR3nt: TGTGCCTGGAGTGTTACCAGTAACACTGAAGCTTTCTTT
CDR3aa: CAWSVTSNTEAFF
d_gene: .
len: 13
v_gene: TRBV30
j_gene: TRBJ1-1
abundance: few